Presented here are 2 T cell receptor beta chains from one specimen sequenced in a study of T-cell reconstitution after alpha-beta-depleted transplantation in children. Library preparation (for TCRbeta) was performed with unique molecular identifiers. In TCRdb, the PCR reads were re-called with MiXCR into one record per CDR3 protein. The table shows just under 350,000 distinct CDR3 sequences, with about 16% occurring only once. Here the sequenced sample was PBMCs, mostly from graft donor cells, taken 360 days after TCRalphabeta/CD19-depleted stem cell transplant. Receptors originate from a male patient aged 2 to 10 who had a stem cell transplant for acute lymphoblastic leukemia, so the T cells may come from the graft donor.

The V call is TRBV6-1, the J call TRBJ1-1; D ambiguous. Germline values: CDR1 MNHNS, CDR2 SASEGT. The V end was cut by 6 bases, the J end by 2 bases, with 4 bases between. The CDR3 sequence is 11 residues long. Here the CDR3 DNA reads TGTGCCAGCAGATTCAACACTGAAGCTTTCTTT. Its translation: CASRFNTEAFF.

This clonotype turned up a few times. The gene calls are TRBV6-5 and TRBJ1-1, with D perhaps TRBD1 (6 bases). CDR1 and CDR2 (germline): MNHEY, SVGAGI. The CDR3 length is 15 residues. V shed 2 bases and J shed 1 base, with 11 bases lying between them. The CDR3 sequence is CASSYAAQGNTEAFF. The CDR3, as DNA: TGTGCCAGCAGTTACGCGGCACAGGGGAACACTGAAGCTTTCTTT.